This TCR beta chain was recovered during a study of human T cells and chemical hapten exposure. The wider study: While the approximately 23-week study was under way, patients received diphenylcyclopropenone on the scalp every week.

The CDR3 loop spans 13 amino acids. Germline values: CDR1 SGHTA, CDR2 FQGNSA. Deletions cut 3 bases from V and 5 bases from J, with 8 bases between. Overall study results and limits: The donor cohort had alopecia, so its immune response may not match that of healthy people.

The library attached unique molecular identifiers to individual cDNA molecules. TCRdb reprocessed the RACE reads with MiXCR, giving one entry per CDR3 protein. The sample records about 380,000 distinct CDR3 sequences, approximately 5.1% being singletons. As for this clonotype: Its antigen is unidentified.

Time point in this sample: pre-sensitization, week 0. Sample treatment: therapeutic diphenylcyclopropenone sensitization with weekly scalp DPC. Someone pulled total RNA out of unfractionated whole blood. The sequencing here drew on whole blood, taken in connection with sensitization to the hapten diphenylcyclopropenone (DPC). V and J are TRBV7-2 and TRBJ2-1, with unresolved D. This receptor was obtained from a woman aged 45 to 65 with alopecia areata. Some clones in this sample may be carry-over from other donors' samples. This CDR3 is CASSFFRDNEQFF. CDR3 bases: TGTGCCAGCAGCTTCTTTCGGGACAATGAGCAGTTCTTC.